One and the same sample provided the 4 T cell receptor beta chains below, sequenced in a study of cytomegalovirus exposure and HLA in healthy donors. The method was immunoSEQ multiplex PCR; TCRdb's version includes in-frame clones alone and lacks a portion of them. The sample lists tens of thousands of clones, roughly 92% occurring once. The material sequenced was PBMCs. These receptors were taken from a man in his late teens or twenties in good health and CMV-seronegative.

J is TRBJ2-5 and V is TRBV7-2, with D maybe TRBD1 (6 bases). V lost 5 bases and J 5 bases, leaving 12 bases between the germline ends. The CDR3 extends over 13 amino acids. Germline CDR1 SGHTA, CDR2 FQGNSA. CDR3 residues: CASSTDRLETQYF. The CDR3 bases are TGTGCCAGCAGCACCGACAGGTTGGAGACCCAGTACTTC.

CDR3 nucleotide sequence: TGTGCCACCAGCAGAGCCCGACAGGGTAATCAGCCCCAGCATTTT. It encodes CATSRARQGNQPQHF. V is TRBV15 and J is TRBJ1-5; 7 nucleotides align to TRBD1. V shed 1 base, J shed 4 bases, and the junction held 4 bases outside the gene matches. In germline, CDR1 is LNHNV, CDR2 YYDKDF (reference sequence). This CDR3 region has 15 residues.

J is TRBJ1-2 and V is TRBV4-3, with D possibly being TRBD1 (5 bases). Per the germline V gene, CDR1 is LGHNA and CDR2 is YSLEER. This CDR3 is 16 amino acids long. Trimming removed 1 base from V and 2 bases from J, with 14 bases in between. This CDR3 is CASSQGPREVNYGYTF. The CDR3 bases are TGCGCCAGCAGCCAAGGGCCCAGGGAAGTAAACTATGGCTACACCTTC.

The chain employs TRBV27 and TRBJ1-2, with D perhaps TRBD1 (6 bases). The CDR3 covers 15 residues. V was shortened by 6 bases and J by 1 base, with 15 bases between the two germline ends. Looked up from germline, CDR1 is MNHEY and CDR2 is SMNVEV (reference sequence). The CDR3 coding sequence is TGTGCCAGCAGAACGACAGGAAACCTTAACTATGGCTACACCTTC. It codes for CASRTTGNLNYGYTF.